This T cell receptor (beta chain) was captured by sequencing in a study of blood T cell repertoires in COVID-19. Germline V gene sequence: CDR1 SNHLY, CDR2 FYNNEI. The length of the CDR3 is 13 residues. V was pared by 7 bases and J by 2 bases, with 5 bases of the junction left unmatched. Assay: immunoSEQ multiplex PCR; the TCRdb copy retains only in-frame clones and omits some. In the table there are 150,000 to 200,000 clones, approximately 80% of which are singletons. Sample: peripheral blood. The origin of this receptor is a man aged 55 to 70 with acute or convalescent COVID-19. The chain is built from TRBV2 and TRBJ2-7; 7 positions match TRBD1. CDR3 coding DNA: TGTGCCAGCACCCGACAGGGACCCTACGAGCAGTACTTC. It translates to CASTRQGPYEQYF.